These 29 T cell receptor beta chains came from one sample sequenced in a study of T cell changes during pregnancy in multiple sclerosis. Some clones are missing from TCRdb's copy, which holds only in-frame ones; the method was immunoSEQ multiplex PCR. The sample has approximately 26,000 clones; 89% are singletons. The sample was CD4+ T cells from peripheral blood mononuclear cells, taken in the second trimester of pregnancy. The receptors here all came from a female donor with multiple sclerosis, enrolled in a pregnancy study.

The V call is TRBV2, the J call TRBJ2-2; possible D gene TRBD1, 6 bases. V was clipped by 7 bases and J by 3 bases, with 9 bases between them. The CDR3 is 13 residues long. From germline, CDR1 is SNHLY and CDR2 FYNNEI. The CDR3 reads CASNNRDTGELFF. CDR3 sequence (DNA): TGTGCCAGCAATAACAGGGACACCGGGGAGCTGTTTTTT.

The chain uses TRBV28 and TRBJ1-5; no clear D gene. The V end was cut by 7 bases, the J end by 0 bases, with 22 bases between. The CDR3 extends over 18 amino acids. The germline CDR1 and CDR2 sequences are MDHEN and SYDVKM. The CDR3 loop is CASTSSGEMDYSNQPQHF. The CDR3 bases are TGTGCCAGCACGAGCTCCGGGGAGATGGATTATAGCAATCAGCCCCAGCATTTT. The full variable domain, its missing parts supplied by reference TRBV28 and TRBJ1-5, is DVKVTQSSRYLVKRTGEKVFLECVQDMDHENMFWYRQDPGLGLRLIYFSYDVKMKEKGDIPEGYSVSREKKERFSLILESASTNQTSMYLCASTSSGEMDYSNQPQHFGDGTRLSIL.

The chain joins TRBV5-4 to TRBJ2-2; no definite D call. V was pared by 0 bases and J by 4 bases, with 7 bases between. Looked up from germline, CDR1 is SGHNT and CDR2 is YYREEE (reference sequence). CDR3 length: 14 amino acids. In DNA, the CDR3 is TGTGCCAGCAGCTTGGACAGAAGCACCGGGGAGCTGTTTTTT. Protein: CASSLDRSTGELFF.

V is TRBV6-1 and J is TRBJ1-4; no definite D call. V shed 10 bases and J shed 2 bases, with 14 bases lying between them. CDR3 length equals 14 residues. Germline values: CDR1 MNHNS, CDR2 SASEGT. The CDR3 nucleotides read TGTGCCACCGTAGAGGCAGTTACTAATGAAAAACTGTTTTTT. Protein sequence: CATVEAVTNEKLFF.

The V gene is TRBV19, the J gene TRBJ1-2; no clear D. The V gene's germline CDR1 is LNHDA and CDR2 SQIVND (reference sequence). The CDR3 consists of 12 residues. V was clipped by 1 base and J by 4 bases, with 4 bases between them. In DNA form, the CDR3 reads TGTGCCAGTAGTATAGCCGGCTATGGCTACACCTTC. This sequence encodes CASSIAGYGYTF.

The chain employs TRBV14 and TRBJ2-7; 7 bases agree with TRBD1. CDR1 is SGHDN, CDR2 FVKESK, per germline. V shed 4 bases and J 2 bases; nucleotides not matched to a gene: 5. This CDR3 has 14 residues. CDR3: CASSRWQGAYEQYF. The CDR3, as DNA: TGTGCCAGCAGCCGATGGCAGGGGGCCTACGAGCAGTACTTC.

CDR3 amino acids: CASSLETLGNTIYF. DNA of the CDR3: TGCGCCAGCAGCTTGGAGACACTTGGAAACACCATATATTTT. The chain is built from TRBV5-1 and TRBJ1-3, with no clear D. Germline lookup yields CDR1 SGHRS and CDR2 YFSETQ. The V end lost 0 bases, the J end lost 3 bases, and 7 bases lay between the germline ends. The CDR3 consists of 14 residues.

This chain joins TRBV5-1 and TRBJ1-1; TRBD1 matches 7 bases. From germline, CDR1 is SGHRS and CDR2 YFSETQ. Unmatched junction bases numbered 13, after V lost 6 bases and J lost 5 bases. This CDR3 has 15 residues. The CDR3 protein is CASTAQGPPGTEAFF. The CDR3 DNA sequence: TGCGCCAGCACGGCACAGGGGCCGCCTGGGACTGAAGCTTTCTTT.

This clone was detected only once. CDR3 residues: CASSVSREGAEAFF. CDR3 bases: TGTGCCAGCAGTGTTAGCAGGGAAGGCGCTGAAGCTTTCTTT. The J gene is TRBJ1-1, the V gene TRBV6-1; D is perhaps TRBD1 (5 bases). The V end was cut by 4 bases, the J end by 6 bases, with 15 bases between. CDR1 and CDR2 (germline): MNHNS, SASEGT. This CDR3 is 14 amino acids long.

The CDR3 DNA follows: TGTGCCAGCAGCTTGGTAGTCTCAGGAGATACGCAGTATTTT. Amino acids: CASSLVVSGDTQYF. This chain joins TRBV5-5 and TRBJ2-3, with D hard to call. The germline gives CDR1 SGHKS, CDR2 YYEKEE (reference sequence). The CDR3 contains 14 residues. Deletions cut 0 bases from V and 5 bases from J, with 10 bases between.

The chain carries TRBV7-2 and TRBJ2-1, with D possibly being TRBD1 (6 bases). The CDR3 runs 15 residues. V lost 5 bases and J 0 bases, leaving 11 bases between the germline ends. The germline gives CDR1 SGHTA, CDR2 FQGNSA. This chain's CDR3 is CASSVDRSSYNEQFF. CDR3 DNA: TGTGCCAGCAGCGTTGACAGGAGCTCCTACAATGAGCAGTTCTTC.

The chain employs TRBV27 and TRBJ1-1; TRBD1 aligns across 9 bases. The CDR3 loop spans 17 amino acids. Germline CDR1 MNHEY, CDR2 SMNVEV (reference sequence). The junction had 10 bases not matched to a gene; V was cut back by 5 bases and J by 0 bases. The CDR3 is CASSPTGTGTMNTEAFF. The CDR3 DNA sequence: TGTGCCAGCAGTCCAACCGGGACAGGGACTATGAACACTGAAGCTTTCTTT.

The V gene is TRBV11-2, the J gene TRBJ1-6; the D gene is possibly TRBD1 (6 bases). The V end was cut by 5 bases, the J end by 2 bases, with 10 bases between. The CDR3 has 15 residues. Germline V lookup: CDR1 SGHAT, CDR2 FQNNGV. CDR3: CASSSRQAYNSPLHF. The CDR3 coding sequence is TGTGCCAGCAGCAGCAGACAGGCCTATAATTCACCCCTCCACTTT.

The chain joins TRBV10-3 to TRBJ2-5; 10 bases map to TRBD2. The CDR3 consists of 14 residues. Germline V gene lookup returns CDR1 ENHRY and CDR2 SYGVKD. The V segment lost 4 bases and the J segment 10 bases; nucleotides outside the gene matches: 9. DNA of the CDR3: TGTGCCATCAGTGGGTCTAGCGGGGGTGGGGTCCAGTACTTC. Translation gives CAISGSSGGGVQYF.

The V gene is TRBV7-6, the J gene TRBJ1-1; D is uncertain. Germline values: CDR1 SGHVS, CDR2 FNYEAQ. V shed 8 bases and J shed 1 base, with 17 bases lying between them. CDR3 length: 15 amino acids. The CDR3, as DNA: TGTGCCAGCCGATACCTTGCGGGAACGAACACTGAAGCTTTCTTT. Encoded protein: CASRYLAGTNTEAFF.

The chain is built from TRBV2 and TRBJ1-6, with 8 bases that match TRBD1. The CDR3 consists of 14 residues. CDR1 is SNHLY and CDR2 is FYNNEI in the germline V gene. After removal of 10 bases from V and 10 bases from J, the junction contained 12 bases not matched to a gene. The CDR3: CATPGGTGASPLHF. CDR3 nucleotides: TGTGCCACCCCAGGAGGGACAGGCGCCTCACCCCTCCACTTT. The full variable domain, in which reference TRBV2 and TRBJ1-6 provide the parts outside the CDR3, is EPEVTQTPSHQVTQMGQEVILRCVPISNHLYFYWYRQILGQKVEFLVSFYNNEISEKSEIFDDQFSVERPDGSNFTLKIRSTKLEDSAMYFCATPGGTGASPLHFGNGTRLTVT.

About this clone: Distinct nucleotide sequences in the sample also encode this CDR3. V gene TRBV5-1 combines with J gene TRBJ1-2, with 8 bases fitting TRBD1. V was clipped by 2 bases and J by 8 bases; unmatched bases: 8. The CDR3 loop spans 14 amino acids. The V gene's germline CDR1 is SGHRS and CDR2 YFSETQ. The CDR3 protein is CASSLGQGSGGYTF. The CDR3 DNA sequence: TGCGCCAGCAGCTTAGGACAGGGATCCGGCGGCTACACCTTC.

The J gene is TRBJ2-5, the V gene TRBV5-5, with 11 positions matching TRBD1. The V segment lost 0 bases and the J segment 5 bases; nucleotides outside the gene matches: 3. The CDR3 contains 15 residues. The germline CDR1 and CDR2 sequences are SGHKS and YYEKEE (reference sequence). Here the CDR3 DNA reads TGTGCCAGCAGCTTGGCCGGGACAGGGGGGGAGACCCAGTACTTC. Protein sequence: CASSLAGTGGETQYF.

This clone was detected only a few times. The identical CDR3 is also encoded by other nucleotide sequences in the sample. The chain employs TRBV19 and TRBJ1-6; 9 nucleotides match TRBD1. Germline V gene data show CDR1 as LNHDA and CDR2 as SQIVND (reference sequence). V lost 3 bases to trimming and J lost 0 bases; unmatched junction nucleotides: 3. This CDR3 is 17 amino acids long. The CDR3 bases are TGTGCCAGTAGTATTGGGACAGGGAGCTCCTATAATTCACCCCTCCACTTT. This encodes CASSIGTGSSYNSPLHF.

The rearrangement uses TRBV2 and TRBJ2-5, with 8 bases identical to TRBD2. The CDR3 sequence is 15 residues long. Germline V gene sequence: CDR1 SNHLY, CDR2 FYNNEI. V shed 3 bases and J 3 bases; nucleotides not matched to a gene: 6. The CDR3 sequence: CASSDRTSPKETQYF. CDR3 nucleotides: TGTGCCAGCAGTGACAGGACTAGCCCTAAAGAGACCCAGTACTTC.

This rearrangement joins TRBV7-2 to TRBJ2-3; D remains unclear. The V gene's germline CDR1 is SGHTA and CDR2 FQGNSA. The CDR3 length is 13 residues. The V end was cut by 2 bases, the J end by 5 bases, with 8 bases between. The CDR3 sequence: CASSLLRRDTQYF. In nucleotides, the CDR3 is TGTGCCAGCAGCTTACTTCGGAGAGATACGCAGTATTTT.

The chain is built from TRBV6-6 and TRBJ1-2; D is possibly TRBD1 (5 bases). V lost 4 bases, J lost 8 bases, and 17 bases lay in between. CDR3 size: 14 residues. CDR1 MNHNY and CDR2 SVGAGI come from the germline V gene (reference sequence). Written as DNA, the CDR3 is TGTGCCAGCAGTTCCTTAAGACAGTATTGGGGCTACACCTTC. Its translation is CASSSLRQYWGYTF.

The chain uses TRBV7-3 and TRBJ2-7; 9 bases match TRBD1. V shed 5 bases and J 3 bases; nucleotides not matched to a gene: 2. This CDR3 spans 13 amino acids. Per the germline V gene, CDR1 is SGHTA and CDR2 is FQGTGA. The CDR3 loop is CASSTGGNYEQYF. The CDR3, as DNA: TGTGCCAGCAGCACAGGGGGCAACTACGAGCAGTACTTC.

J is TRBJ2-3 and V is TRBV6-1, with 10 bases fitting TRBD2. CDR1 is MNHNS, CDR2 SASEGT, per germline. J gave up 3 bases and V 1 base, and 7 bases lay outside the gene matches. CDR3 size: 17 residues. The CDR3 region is CASSEGSGGAGTDTQYF. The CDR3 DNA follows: TGTGCCAGCAGTGAAGGGAGCGGGGGGGCAGGGACAGATACGCAGTATTTT.

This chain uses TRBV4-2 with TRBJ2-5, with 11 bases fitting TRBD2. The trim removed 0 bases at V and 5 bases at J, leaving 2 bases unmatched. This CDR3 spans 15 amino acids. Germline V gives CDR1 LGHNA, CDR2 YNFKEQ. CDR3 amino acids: CASSQDSGGAETQYF. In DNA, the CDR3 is TGTGCCAGCAGCCAAGATAGCGGGGGGGCGGAGACCCAGTACTTC.

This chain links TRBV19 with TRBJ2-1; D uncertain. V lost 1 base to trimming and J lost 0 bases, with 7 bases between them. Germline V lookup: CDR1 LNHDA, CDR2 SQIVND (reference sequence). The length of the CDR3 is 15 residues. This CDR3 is CASSIAPSSYNEQFF. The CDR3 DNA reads TGTGCCAGTAGTATAGCCCCGAGCTCCTACAATGAGCAGTTCTTC.

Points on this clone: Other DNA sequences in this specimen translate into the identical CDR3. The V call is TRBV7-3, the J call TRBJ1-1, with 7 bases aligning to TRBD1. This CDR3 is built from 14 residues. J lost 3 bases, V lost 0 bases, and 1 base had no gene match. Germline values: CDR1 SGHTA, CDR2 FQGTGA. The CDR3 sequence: CASSLTGTDTEAFF. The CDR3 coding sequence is TGTGCCAGCAGCTTAACCGGGACAGACACTGAAGCTTTCTTT.

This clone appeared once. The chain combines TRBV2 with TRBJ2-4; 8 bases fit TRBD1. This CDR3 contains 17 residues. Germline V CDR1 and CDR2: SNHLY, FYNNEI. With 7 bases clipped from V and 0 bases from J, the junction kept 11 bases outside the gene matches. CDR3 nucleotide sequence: TGTGCCAGCACCGGACCGGGACAGGTCATAGCCAAAAACATTCAGTACTTC. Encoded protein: CASTGPGQVIAKNIQYF.

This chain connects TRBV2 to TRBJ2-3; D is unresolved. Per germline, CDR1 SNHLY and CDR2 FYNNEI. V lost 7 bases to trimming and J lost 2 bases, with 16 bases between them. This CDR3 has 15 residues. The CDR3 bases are TGTGCCAGCAACCTCCCCACAGTATACACAGATACGCAGTATTTT. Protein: CASNLPTVYTDTQYF.